The clone carrying this T cell receptor (beta chain) came up a few times. Its target is unknown. The data derive from a study of T-cell reconstitution after alpha-beta-depleted transplantation in children. Study outcomes and limitations: The study reportedly traced alpha-beta T cells about two months after transplant to several hundred expanded graft clones. Hyperexpanded clones declined; after one year, newly produced T cells mostly supplied diversity. TCRbeta diversity was high at day 60 in some patients (a result of surviving recipient T cells and thymic progenitors).

The library targeted TCRbeta and was prepared with unique molecular identifiers. From the PCR reads, TCRdb called clonotypes with MiXCR, one entry per CDR3 protein. This sample yields about 510,000 distinct CDR3 sequences, of which 9.5% to 12% are seen a single time; 12% to 15% belongs to the top ten. This TCR came from a female patient between 2 and 15 years old who had a stem cell transplant for aplastic anemia, so the T cells may come from the graft donor. The specimen was PBMCs, mostly from graft donor cells, collected 180 days after TCRalphabeta/CD19-depleted stem cell transplant.

DNA of the CDR3: TGTGCCACCAGCAGAGATGCCCGAGAACAGGGGGCGCGAGGAGAGACCCAGTACTTC. Residues: CATSRDAREQGARGETQYF. The rearrangement joins TRBV15 to TRBJ2-5, with 9 bases fitting TRBD1. The CDR3 totals 19 residues. Germline values: CDR1 LNHNV, CDR2 YYDKDF (reference sequence). With V trimmed by 0 bases and J by 4 bases, 15 bases remained unmatched. Combining the CDR3 with reference TRBV15 and TRBJ2-5 gives the whole variable domain DAMVIQNPRYQVTQFGKPVTLSCSQTLNHNVMYWYQQKSSQAPKLLFHYYDKDFNNEADTPDNFQSRRPNTSFCFLDIRSPGLGDTAMYLCATSRDAREQGARGETQYFGPGTRLLVL.